This TCR beta chain derives from a study of blood T cells in healthy people across ages. For the second PCR, which ran for 7 to 11 cycles, a sample-barcoded 5' primer and a J-beta primer mix were used. A single record per CDR3 protein comes from TCRdb applying MiXCR to the 5' RACE reads. The sample holds roughly 730,000 distinct CDR3 sequences; around three fifths are singletons and the top ten take 20% to 30%. CDR1 and CDR2 from the germline V gene are SGDLS and YYNGEE. There are 14 residues in the CDR3. Input material: blood. This sequence was found in a man aged 40-55 years in good health. This chain links TRBV9 with TRBJ2-7, with TRBD2 identical over 7 bases. The DNA matches TRBJ2-5 better at its end, which makes the J call doubtful. CDR3 DNA sequence: TGTGCCAGCAGCCTCACTCAGCGGGGAGAGACCCAGTACTTC. Protein: CASSLTQRGETQYF.